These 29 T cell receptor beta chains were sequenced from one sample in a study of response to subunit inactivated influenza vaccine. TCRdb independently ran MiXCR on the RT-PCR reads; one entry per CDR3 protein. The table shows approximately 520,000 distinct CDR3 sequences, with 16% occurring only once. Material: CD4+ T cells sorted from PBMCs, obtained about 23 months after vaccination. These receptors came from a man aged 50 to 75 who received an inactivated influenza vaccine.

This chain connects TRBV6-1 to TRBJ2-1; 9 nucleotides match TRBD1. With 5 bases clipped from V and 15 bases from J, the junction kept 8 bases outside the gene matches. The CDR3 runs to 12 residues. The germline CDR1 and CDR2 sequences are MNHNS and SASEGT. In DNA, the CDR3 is TGTGCCAGCAGTCAATCGGACAGGGGCGCGTTCTTC. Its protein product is CASSQSDRGAFF.

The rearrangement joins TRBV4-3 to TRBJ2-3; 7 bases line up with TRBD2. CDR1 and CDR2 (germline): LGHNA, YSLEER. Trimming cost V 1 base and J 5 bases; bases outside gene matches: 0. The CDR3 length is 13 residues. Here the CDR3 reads CASSQGTRDTQYF. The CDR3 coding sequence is TGCGCCAGCAGCCAAGGGACTAGAGATACGCAGTATTTT.

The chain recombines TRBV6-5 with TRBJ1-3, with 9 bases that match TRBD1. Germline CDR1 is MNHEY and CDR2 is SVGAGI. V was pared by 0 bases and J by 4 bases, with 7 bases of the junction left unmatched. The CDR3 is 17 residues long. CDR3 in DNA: TGTGCCAGCAGTTACTCGAGACAGGGGGGGTCCGGAAACACCATATATTTT. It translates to CASSYSRQGGSGNTIYF.

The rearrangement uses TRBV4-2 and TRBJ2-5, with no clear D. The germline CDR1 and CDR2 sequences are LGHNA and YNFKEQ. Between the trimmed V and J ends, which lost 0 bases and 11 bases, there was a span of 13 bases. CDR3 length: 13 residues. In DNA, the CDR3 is TGTGCCAGCAGCCAAGAGGACCCCACACAACAGTACTTC. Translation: CASSQEDPTQQYF.

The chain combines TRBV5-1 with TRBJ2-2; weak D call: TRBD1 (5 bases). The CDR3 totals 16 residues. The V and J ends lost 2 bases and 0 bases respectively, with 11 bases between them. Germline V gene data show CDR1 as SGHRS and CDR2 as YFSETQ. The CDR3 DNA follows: TGCGCCAGCAGCTTAGGACAAGACGCGAACACCGGGGAGCTGTTTTTT. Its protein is CASSLGQDANTGELFF.

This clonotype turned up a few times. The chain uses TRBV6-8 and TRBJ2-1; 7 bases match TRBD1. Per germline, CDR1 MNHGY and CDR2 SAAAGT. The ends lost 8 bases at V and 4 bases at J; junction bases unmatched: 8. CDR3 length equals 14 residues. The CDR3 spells CASPWDRIYNEQFF. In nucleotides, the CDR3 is TGTGCCAGCCCCTGGGACAGAATTTACAATGAGCAGTTCTTC.

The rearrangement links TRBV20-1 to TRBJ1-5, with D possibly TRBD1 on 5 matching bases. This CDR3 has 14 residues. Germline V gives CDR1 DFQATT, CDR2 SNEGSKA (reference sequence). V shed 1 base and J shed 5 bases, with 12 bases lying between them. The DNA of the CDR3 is TGCAGTGCTAGAGCCGGGGCAAGGCATCAGCCCCAGCATTTT. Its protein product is CSARAGARHQPQHF.

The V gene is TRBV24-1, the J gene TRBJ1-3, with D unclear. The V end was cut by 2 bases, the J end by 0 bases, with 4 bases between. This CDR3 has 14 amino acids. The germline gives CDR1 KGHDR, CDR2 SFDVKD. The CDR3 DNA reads TGTGCCACCAGTGATTCCTACTCTGGAAACACCATATATTTT. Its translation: CATSDSYSGNTIYF.

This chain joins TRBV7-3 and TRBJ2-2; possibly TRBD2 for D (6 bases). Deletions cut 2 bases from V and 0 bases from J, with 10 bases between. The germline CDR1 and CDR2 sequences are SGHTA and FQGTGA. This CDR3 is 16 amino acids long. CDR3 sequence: CASSLGGFANTGELFF. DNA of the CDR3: TGTGCCAGCAGCTTAGGGGGGTTCGCGAACACCGGGGAGCTGTTTTTT.

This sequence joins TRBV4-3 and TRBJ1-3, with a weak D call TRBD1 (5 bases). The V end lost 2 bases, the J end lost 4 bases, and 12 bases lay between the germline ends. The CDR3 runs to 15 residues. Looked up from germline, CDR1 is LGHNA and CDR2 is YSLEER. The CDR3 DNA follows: TGCGCCAGCAGCCAAACCGGGGGGTTCGGAAACACCATATATTTT. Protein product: CASSQTGGFGNTIYF.

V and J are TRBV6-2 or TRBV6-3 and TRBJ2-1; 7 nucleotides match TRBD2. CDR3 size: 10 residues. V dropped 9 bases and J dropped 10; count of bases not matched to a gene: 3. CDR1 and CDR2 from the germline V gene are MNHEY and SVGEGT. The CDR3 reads CASWGGEQFF. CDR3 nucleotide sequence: TGTGCCAGTTGGGGGGGGGAGCAGTTCTTC.

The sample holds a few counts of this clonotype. This chain's CDR3 is CASSRTSGGTRAGELFF. The CDR3 region has the DNA TGTGCCAGCAGCAGGACTAGCGGGGGGACTAGGGCCGGGGAGCTGTTTTTT. The rearrangement links TRBV5-4 to TRBJ2-2; the match to TRBD2 covers 14 bases. The length of the CDR3 is 17 residues. Germline-derived CDR1 and CDR2 are SGHNT and YYREEE (reference sequence). Trimming at V came to 4 bases and at J to 6 bases, leaving 8 bases not matched to a gene.

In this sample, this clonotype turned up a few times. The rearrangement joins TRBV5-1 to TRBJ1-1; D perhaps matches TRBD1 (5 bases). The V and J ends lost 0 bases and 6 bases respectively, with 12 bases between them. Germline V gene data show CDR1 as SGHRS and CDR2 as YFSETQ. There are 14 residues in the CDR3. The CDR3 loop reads CASSLEAGRPEAFF. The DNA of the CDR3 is TGCGCCAGCAGCTTGGAGGCAGGGCGCCCTGAAGCTTTCTTT.

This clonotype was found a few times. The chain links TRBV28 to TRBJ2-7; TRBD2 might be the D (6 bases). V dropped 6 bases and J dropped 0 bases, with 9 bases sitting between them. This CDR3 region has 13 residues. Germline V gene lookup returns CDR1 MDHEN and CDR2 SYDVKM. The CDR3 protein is CASRSGRSYEQYF. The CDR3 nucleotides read TGTGCCAGCAGGAGCGGGCGCTCCTACGAGCAGTACTTC.

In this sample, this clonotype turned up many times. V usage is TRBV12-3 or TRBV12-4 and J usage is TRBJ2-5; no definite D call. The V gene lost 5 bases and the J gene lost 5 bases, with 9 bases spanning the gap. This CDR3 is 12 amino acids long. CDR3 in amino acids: CASSPPGETQYF. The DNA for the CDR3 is TGTGCCAGCAGTCCTCCTGGGGAGACCCAGTACTTC.

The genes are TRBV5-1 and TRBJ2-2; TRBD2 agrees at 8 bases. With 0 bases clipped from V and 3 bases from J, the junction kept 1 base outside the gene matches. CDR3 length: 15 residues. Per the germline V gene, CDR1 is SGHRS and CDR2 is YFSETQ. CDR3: CASSLDSGDTGELFF. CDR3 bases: TGCGCCAGCAGCTTGGATAGCGGGGACACCGGGGAGCTGTTTTTT.

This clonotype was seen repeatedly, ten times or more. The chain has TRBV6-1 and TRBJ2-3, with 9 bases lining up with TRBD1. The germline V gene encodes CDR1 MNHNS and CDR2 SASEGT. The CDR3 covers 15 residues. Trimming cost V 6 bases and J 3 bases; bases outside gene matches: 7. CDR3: CASSSWDRATDTQYF. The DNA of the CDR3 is TGTGCCAGCAGCTCCTGGGACAGGGCGACAGATACGCAGTATTTT.

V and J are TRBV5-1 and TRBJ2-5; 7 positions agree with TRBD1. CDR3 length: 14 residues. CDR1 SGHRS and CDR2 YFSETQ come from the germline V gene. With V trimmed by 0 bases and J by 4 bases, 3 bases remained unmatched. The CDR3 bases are TGCGCCAGCAGCTTGGAGGGGGACAGAGAGACCCAGTACTTC. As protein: CASSLEGDRETQYF.

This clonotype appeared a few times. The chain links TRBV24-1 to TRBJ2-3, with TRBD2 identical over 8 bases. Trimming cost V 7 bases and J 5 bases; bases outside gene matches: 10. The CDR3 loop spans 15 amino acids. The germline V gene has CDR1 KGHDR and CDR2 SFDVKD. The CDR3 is CATSGGAGEGDTQYF. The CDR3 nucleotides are TGTGCCACCAGCGGGGGAGCGGGAGAAGGAGATACGCAGTATTTT.

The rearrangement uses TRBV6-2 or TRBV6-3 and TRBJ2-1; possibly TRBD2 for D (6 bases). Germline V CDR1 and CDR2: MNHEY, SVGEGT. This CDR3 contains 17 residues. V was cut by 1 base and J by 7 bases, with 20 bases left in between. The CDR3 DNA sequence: TGTGCCAGCAGTTACTGGCTTGCGGGACCGCGTCGGAATGAGCAGTTCTTC. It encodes CASSYWLAGPRRNEQFF.

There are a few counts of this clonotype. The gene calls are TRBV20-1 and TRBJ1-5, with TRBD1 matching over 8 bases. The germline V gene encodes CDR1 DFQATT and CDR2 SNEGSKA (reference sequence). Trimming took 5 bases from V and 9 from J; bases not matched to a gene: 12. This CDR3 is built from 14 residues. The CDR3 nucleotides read TGCAGTGCTGTGCGTTCAGGGGGCAACCGGCCCCAGCATTTT. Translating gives CSAVRSGGNRPQHF.

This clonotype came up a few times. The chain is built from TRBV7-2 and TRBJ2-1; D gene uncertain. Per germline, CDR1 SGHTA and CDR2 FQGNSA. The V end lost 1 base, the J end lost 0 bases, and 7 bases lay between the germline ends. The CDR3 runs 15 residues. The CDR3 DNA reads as TGTGCCAGCAGCTTAGTGTTCGGCTCCTACAATGAGCAGTTCTTC. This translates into CASSLVFGSYNEQFF.

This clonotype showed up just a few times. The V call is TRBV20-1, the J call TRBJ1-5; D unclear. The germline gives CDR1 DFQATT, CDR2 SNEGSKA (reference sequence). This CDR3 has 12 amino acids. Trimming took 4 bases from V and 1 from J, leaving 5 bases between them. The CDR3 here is CSATPSNQPQHF. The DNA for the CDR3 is TGCAGTGCTACCCCGAGCAATCAGCCCCAGCATTTT.

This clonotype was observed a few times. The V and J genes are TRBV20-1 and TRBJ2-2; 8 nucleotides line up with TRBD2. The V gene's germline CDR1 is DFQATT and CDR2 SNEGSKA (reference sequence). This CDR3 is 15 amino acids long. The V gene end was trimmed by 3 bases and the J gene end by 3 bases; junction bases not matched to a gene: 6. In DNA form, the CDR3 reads TGCAGTGCTAGTACTAGCGGCTCTTACACCGGGGAGCTGTTTTTT. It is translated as CSASTSGSYTGELFF.

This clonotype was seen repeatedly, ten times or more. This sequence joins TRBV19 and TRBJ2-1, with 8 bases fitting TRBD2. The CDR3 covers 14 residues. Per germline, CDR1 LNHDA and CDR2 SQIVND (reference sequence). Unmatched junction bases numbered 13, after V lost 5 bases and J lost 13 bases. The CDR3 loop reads CASSSTFGGGFQFF. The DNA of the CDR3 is TGTGCCAGTAGTTCAACCTTCGGGGGGGGATTCCAGTTCTTC.

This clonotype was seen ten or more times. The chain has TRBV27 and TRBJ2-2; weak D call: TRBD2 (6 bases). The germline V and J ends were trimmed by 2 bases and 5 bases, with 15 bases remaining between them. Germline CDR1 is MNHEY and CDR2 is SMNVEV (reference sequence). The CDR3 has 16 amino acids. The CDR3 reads CASSLIGGASTGELFF. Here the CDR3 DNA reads TGTGCCAGCAGTTTAATCGGGGGAGCGAGTACCGGGGAGCTGTTTTTT.

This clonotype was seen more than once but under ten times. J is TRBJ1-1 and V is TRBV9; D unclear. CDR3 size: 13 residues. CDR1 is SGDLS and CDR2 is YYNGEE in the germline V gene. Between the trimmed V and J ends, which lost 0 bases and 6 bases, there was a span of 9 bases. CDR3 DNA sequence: TGTGCCAGCAGCGTAGTGAGGAGGGCTGAAGCTTTCTTT. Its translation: CASSVVRRAEAFF.

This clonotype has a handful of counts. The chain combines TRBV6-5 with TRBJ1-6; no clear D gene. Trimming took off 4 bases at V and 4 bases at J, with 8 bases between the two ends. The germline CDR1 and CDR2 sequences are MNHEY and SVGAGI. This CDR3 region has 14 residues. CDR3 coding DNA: TGTGCCAGCAGTTCCCAGCGGTATAATTCACCCCTCCACTTT. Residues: CASSSQRYNSPLHF.

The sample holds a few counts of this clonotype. CDR3: CASSQSAGGPGNEQFF. The DNA of the CDR3 is TGTGCCAGCAGCCAATCAGCGGGAGGGCCGGGCAATGAGCAGTTCTTC. This chain links TRBV16 with TRBJ2-1; TRBD2 matches at 10 bases. The V and J ends lost 0 bases and 6 bases, in that order; junction bases with no gene match: 5. The CDR3 spans 16 residues. Germline V gives CDR1 KGHSY, CDR2 FQNENV.